The 18 T cell receptor beta chains listed next were all sequenced from one sample in a study of T cell repertoires in aging, cancer and after chemotherapy. A mixed TRB-A/B primer pool amplified rearranged TRB by multiplex touch-down PCR. TCRdb re-analysed the multiplex PCR reads in MiXCR, keeping a single row per CDR3 protein. Of under 10,000 distinct CDR3 sequences listed, around two fifths are singletons. Peripheral blood genomic DNA, not sorted cells or RNA, was the template. The sequenced sample was blood. These receptors all stem from a human donor in good health.

The rearrangement joins TRBV19 to TRBJ1-1; 9 positions match TRBD1. In germline, CDR1 is LNHDA, CDR2 SQIVND (reference sequence). V gave up 6 bases and J gave up 5 bases; unmatched junction bases: 10. This CDR3 contains 15 residues. The CDR3 is CASRAGTGRWTEAFF. The CDR3 DNA follows: TGTGCCAGTAGGGCTGGGACAGGGCGATGGACTGAAGCTTTCTTT.

Comment on this clonotype: One end of the junction does not line up with germline, which may come from a read error. This chain uses TRBV29-1 with TRBJ2-2, with D maybe TRBD1 (6 bases). CDR3 size: 14 residues. CDR1 and CDR2 from the germline V gene are SQVTM and ANQGSEA. The CDR3 bases are TGCAGCGTTGACCCCTTACCAGGGGCCGGGAAGCTGTTTTTT. Its translation is CSVDPLPGAGKLFF.

This clonotype is deemed medium-sized. This rearrangement joins TRBV19 to TRBJ2-5; 9 bases line up with TRBD1. Germline trimming cut 5 bases from V and 1 base from J; bases unmatched to any gene: 5. Germline lookup yields CDR1 LNHDA and CDR2 SQIVND (reference sequence). CDR3 length: 15 residues. CDR3 sequence reads: CASSRGTGSQETQYF. DNA for the CDR3: TGTGCCAGTAGTCGGGGGACAGGGAGCCAAGAGACCCAGTACTTC.

This clonotype was observed a few times. The rearrangement links TRBV5-6 to TRBJ2-1, with D perhaps TRBD1 (7 bases). Germline V gene sequence: CDR1 SGHDT, CDR2 YYEEEE. The CDR3 sequence is 12 residues long. V lost 6 bases and J lost 9, with 13 bases in between. The DNA for the CDR3 is TGTGCCAGCATCTCCCAGGGGGGTGAGCAGTTCTTC. Encoded protein: CASISQGGEQFF.

This clonotype was counted only a few times. This chain links TRBV27 with TRBJ1-3; no clear D. Deletions cut 5 bases from V and 0 bases from J, with 17 bases between. CDR3 length: 17 residues. Germline-derived CDR1 and CDR2 are MNHEY and SMNVEV (reference sequence). CDR3 loop: CASSPLSVPSSGNTIYF. In DNA form, the CDR3 reads TGTGCCAGCAGTCCCCTCTCTGTCCCGAGCTCTGGAAACACCATATATTTT.

The genes are TRBV24-1 and TRBJ2-7, with D maybe TRBD1 (5 bases). The CDR3 totals 17 residues. The V end lost 3 bases, the J end lost 0 bases, and 17 bases lay between the germline ends. The V gene's germline CDR1 is KGHDR and CDR2 SFDVKD. Written as DNA, the CDR3 is TGTGCCACCAGTGATCCAACACGTCAGGGCAGCTCCTACGAGCAGTACTTC. This codes for CATSDPTRQGSSYEQYF.

The chain recombines TRBV5-4 with TRBJ2-1; D might be TRBD2 (7 bases). Trimming cost V 0 bases and J 2 bases, with 12 bases left between them. The CDR3 sequence is 16 residues long. Germline V gene lookup returns CDR1 SGHNT and CDR2 YYREEE (reference sequence). CDR3 nucleotide sequence: TGTGCCAGCAGCTTGGGGGTGGGGGGGCCCTACAATGAGCAGTTCTTC. Amino acid sequence: CASSLGVGGPYNEQFF.

This clonotype was seen more than once but under ten times. CDR3 in DNA: TGTGCCAGTAGTATTACTGGGACAGGGGTAGGCTACACCTTC. This translates into CASSITGTGVGYTF. V is TRBV19 and J is TRBJ1-2, with TRBD1 matching over 10 bases. The CDR3 runs 14 residues. After removal of 3 bases from V and 8 bases from J, the junction contained 6 bases not matched to a gene. Per germline, CDR1 LNHDA and CDR2 SQIVND (reference sequence). Filled out from reference TRBV19 and TRBJ1-2, the complete variable domain reads DGGITQSPKYLFRKEGQNVTLSCEQNLNHDAMYWYRQDPGQGLRLIYYSQIVNDFQKGDIAEGYSVSREKKESFPLTVTSAQKNPTAFYLCASSITGTGVGYTFGSGTRLTVV.

The rearrangement uses TRBV27 and TRBJ2-3; 11 nucleotides match TRBD2. The ends lost 4 bases at V and 0 bases at J; junction bases unmatched: 12. This CDR3 has 19 amino acids. CDR1 and CDR2 from the germline V gene are MNHEY and SMNVEV (reference sequence). CDR3 region: CASSWRLAGPTSSTDTQYF. CDR3 sequence (DNA): TGTGCCAGCAGTTGGAGACTAGCGGGACCAACCTCTAGCACAGATACGCAGTATTTT.

The V call is TRBV5-5, the J call TRBJ2-7; 12 nucleotides align to TRBD2. CDR3 length equals 15 residues. J gave up 6 bases and V 1 base, and 5 bases lay outside the gene matches. Germline V gene sequence: CDR1 SGHKS, CDR2 YYEKEE (reference sequence). CDR3 nucleotide sequence: TGTGCCAGCAGCTTGAGACTAGCGGGAGTAGGCGAGCAGTACTTC. It is translated as CASSLRLAGVGEQYF.

The chain carries TRBV15 and TRBJ2-7, with unresolved D. The CDR3 contains 19 residues. CDR1 and CDR2 (germline): LNHNV, YYDKDF (reference sequence). V was clipped by 1 base and J by 2 bases, with 24 bases between them. CDR3 sequence reads: CATSRAADSVLPITYEQYF. As DNA, the CDR3 is TGTGCCACCAGCAGAGCCGCTGACTCGGTGCTACCAATCACCTACGAGCAGTACTTC.

This clonotype was seen a handful of times. The CDR3, as DNA: TGTGCCAGCAGCCACCGGGACAGGGAGTACAATGAGCAGTTCTTC. Translating it yields CASSHRDREYNEQFF. The J gene is TRBJ2-1, the V gene TRBV6-1; TRBD1 matches 9 bases. V shed 6 bases, J shed 4 bases, and the junction held 7 bases outside the gene matches. Looked up from germline, CDR1 is MNHNS and CDR2 is SASEGT. The CDR3 length is 15 residues.

This clonotype was recorded only once. This chain uses TRBV27 with TRBJ2-3; 7 nucleotides line up with TRBD1. The CDR3 loop spans 15 amino acids. The germline CDR1 and CDR2 sequences are MNHEY and SMNVEV (reference sequence). The junction had 6 bases not matched to a gene; V was cut back by 6 bases and J by 0 bases. Here the CDR3 DNA reads TGTGCCAGCAGCGCTCCGGGACAGAGCACAGATACGCAGTATTTT. Its protein is CASSAPGQSTDTQYF.

By sample fraction, this clonotype is medium-sized (0.01 to 0.1%). The V call is TRBV19, the J call TRBJ2-3; D unclear. Germline-derived CDR1 and CDR2 are LNHDA and SQIVND (reference sequence). The CDR3 has 17 residues. V was trimmed by 4 bases and J by 2 bases, leaving 19 bases between them. The CDR3 region is CASSNPPDWYHTDTQYF. DNA of the CDR3: TGTGCCAGTAGTAACCCCCCCGATTGGTACCACACAGATACGCAGTATTTT. Together with reference TRBV19 and TRBJ2-3, the CDR3 gives the full variable domain: DGGITQSPKYLFRKEGQNVTLSCEQNLNHDAMYWYRQDPGQGLRLIYYSQIVNDFQKGDIAEGYSVSREKKESFPLTVTSAQKNPTAFYLCASSNPPDWYHTDTQYFGPGTRLTVL.

The chain recombines TRBV6-4 with TRBJ2-1, with 7 bases fitting TRBD2. The CDR3 covers 15 residues. With 5 bases clipped from V and 6 bases from J, the junction kept 10 bases outside the gene matches. Germline values: CDR1 MRHNA, CDR2 SNTAGT. The CDR3 loop is CASSPLADPFNEQFF. The CDR3 nucleotides read TGTGCCAGCAGTCCTCTAGCGGATCCTTTCAATGAGCAGTTCTTC.

This clonotype is categorized as medium-sized. This chain links TRBV19 with TRBJ2-2; the D gene is possibly TRBD1 (5 bases). The V end was cut by 5 bases, the J end by 7 bases, with 17 bases between. CDR1 and CDR2 from the germline V gene are LNHDA and SQIVND (reference sequence). The CDR3 loop spans 15 amino acids. CDR3 in amino acids: CASSPMVVGHGELFF. The CDR3 DNA reads as TGTGCCAGTAGTCCCATGGTAGTCGGACACGGGGAGCTGTTTTTT.

This clonotype is deemed medium-sized. The chain recombines TRBV5-4 with TRBJ2-3, with D uncertain. Germline-derived CDR1 and CDR2 are SGHNT and YYREEE (reference sequence). V was pared by 2 bases and J by 4 bases, with 5 bases between. The CDR3 runs 12 residues. In DNA form, the CDR3 reads TGTGCCAGCAGCTTTTGGTCAGATACGCAGTATTTT. As protein: CASSFWSDTQYF.

By frequency in the sample, this clonotype is large. The genes are TRBV29-1 and TRBJ2-5; TRBD2 agrees at 10 bases. The CDR3 runs 16 residues. Germline V gene lookup returns CDR1 SQVTM and CDR2 ANQGSEA. V trimming: 3 bases; J trimming: 4 bases; junction bases outside the gene matches: 11. The CDR3 sequence is CSVEDVTLAGAETQYF. CDR3 DNA sequence: TGCAGCGTTGAGGATGTTACTCTAGCGGGAGCAGAGACCCAGTACTTC.